This TCR beta chain was recorded in a study of early T cells in non-severe SARS-CoV-2 infection. In the study overall: Sequencing of bulk RNA from unsorted whole blood was done, without chain pairing.

Unique molecular identifiers tagged individual cDNA molecules. TCRdb redid the calling of the 5' RACE reads with MiXCR, one entry per CDR3 protein. Of more than 40,000 distinct CDR3 sequences in the sample, roughly 5.4% are singletons; the top ten hold approximately 5.1%. This clonotype was seen at least ten times. Its antigen is still unknown. Study-wide results and limits: Missing private and CD4 specificities, VDJdb matching favored anti-spike CD8 responses.

The CDR3 sequence is 16 residues long. Per the germline V gene, CDR1 is MNHEY and CDR2 is SVGAGI. V lost 5 bases, J lost 0 bases, and 11 bases lay in between. The sample consisted of whole blood, taken at baseline. This rearrangement joins TRBV6-5 to TRBJ2-6, with D hard to call. The clonotype comes from an adult who was a healthcare worker with PCR-confirmed SARS-CoV-2 infection or an uninfected control (not recorded which). In nucleotides, the CDR3 is TGTGCCAGCAGTCGAAGTCCCATCTCTGGGGCCAACGTCCTGACTTTC. Translating gives CASSRSPISGANVLTF.